The present TCR beta chain was sequenced within a study of vaccination effects on CD4 cells after COVID-19. Sequenced by immunoSEQ multiplex PCR; TCRdb stores in-frame clones only, minus some. The profile covers about 54,000 clones, with roughly 76% appearing a single time and roughly 2.2% taken by the ten largest. Points on this clone: The target antigen is unknown.

Peptide-pool stimulation followed by sequencing identified expanded antigen-specific CD4+ clonotypes in the ViraFEST assay. The culture ran for 10 days before CD4+ T cells were isolated. From germline, CDR1 is SGHKS and CDR2 YYEKEE (reference sequence). CDR3 length equals 13 residues. Trimming left V 1 base short and J 7 bases short, with 9 bases between. The genes are TRBV5-5 and TRBJ2-1; D is unresolved. The clonotype comes from a human donor who received a COVID-19 vaccine. Sample: CD4+ T cells from PBMCs cultured with HCoV-229E spike peptides, taken before COVID-19 vaccination. This CDR3 reads CASSLRPQNEQFF. CDR3 bases: TGTGCCAGCAGCTTGAGGCCCCAAAATGAGCAGTTCTTC.